This entry is about one T cell receptor beta chain. Its antigen is unidentified. This entry is derived from a study of regulatory T cells in long-lasting Graves disease. Study details: Patients newly diagnosed with Graves' had been on antithyroid drugs for under 3 months. Study findings and constraints: Accuracy may have suffered from the small sample size.

iRepertoire HTBI primers and Arm-PCR of CDR3 regions built TCR beta libraries. TCRdb fed the multiplex PCR reads into MiXCR, producing one record per CDR3 protein. The sample has about 440,000 distinct CDR3 sequences, over 15% seen once; the top ten hold approximately 12%. Time point in this sample: newly diagnosed GD, antithyroid drugs for less than 3 months. RNA from PBMCs was the source of the TCR library. Graves' disease diagnoses followed American Thyroid Association guidelines. V shed 0 bases and J shed 5 bases, with 18 bases lying between them. This CDR3 has 17 residues. Germline CDR1 is LGHNA and CDR2 is YNFKEQ. This same sample was also part of a study on T cells in Graves' hyperthyroidism and ophthalmopathy. Per that study: The HTBI set primed first-round TCR CDR3 RT-PCR.

The rearrangement links TRBV4-2 to TRBJ2-3; TRBD2 is a possible D gene (5 bases). Sequences were derived from peripheral blood mononuclear cells (PBMCs), sampled at new diagnosis, from a patient treated with antithyroid drugs. This clonotype was obtained from a woman aged 30 to 39 with Graves disease. This CDR3 reads CASSQDRSGPPGDTQYF. The CDR3 DNA sequence: TGTGCCAGCAGCCAAGATCGAAGCGGACCTCCCGGAGATACGCAGTATTTT.